This TCR beta chain was captured by sequencing in a study of blood T cell repertoires in COVID-19. As originally analysed: Estimates of nucleated cell counts were drawn from the amplification of reference gene primers. Generated by immunoSEQ multiplex PCR, the TCRdb table keeps only in-frame clones and is missing some. The DNA was the basis for D and trimming; V, J and clone size are from that table. The table lists 300,000 or so clones, about 82% of them singletons. CDR3 length: 18 residues. Between the trimmed V and J ends, which lost 4 bases and 0 bases, there was a span of 19 bases. Per germline, CDR1 SEHNR and CDR2 FQNEAQ (reference sequence).

What was sequenced was peripheral blood. The clonotype originates from a woman aged 50 to 60 with active or convalescent COVID-19. V usage is TRBV7-9 and J usage is TRBJ2-1, with TRBD2 as a possible D gene (6 bases). CDR3 DNA: TGTGCCAGCAGCTCCATGGGAGAGTGGCGGGGCTCCTACAATGAGCAGTTCTTC. Its protein is CASSSMGEWRGSYNEQFF. The full variable domain, its missing parts supplied by reference TRBV7-9 and TRBJ2-1, is DTGVSQNPRHKITKRGQNVTFRCDPISEHNRLYWYRQTLGQGPEFLTYFQNEAQLEKSRLLSDRFSAERPKGSFSTLEIQRTEQGDSAMYLCASSSMGEWRGSYNEQFFGPGTRLTVL.